These 2 T cell receptor beta chains were all obtained from the same sample, sequenced in a study of blood T cell repertoires in COVID-19. Here immunoSEQ multiplex PCR was the method, and the copy in TCRdb shows in-frame clones only, minus some. This sample has tens of thousands of clones, with over 75% found just once. Sequencing was done on a sample of peripheral blood. The receptors come from a man in his sixties or seventies with acute or convalescent COVID-19.

The CDR3 loop is CASSLRVAGSIDNEQFF. The CDR3 DNA reads as TGCGCCAGCAGCTTGCGGGTAGCGGGCAGCATCGACAATGAGCAGTTCTTC. The chain links TRBV5-1 to TRBJ2-1, with 7 bases matching TRBD2. Unmatched junction bases numbered 12, after V lost 1 base and J lost 5 bases. Germline loops: CDR1 SGHRS, CDR2 YFSETQ. There are 17 residues in the CDR3.

The chain employs TRBV28 and TRBJ1-4; 8 bases are a match to TRBD1. Germline CDR1 reads MDHEN; CDR2 reads SYDVKM. J lost 3 bases, V lost 4 bases, and 4 bases had no gene match. This CDR3 is 15 amino acids long. CDR3 sequence (DNA): TGTGCCAGCAGTTCCCAGGGGGCGGCTAATGAAAAACTGTTTTTT. Translation: CASSSQGAANEKLFF.